One and the same sample provided the 8 T cell receptor beta chains below, sequenced in a study of response to subunit inactivated influenza vaccine. Via MiXCR, TCRdb re-called the RT-PCR reads, giving one row per CDR3 protein. The table records roughly 700,000 distinct CDR3 sequences, 11% to 15% of them present only once. This sample comprised PBMCs from blood, obtained about 14 days before vaccination. The receptors here all came from a man over 45 who received an inactivated influenza vaccine.

This clonotype was observed a handful of times. The rearrangement joins TRBV7-2 to TRBJ2-4; 9 bases agree with TRBD2. The CDR3 covers 12 residues. Germline CDR1 SGHTA, CDR2 FQGNSA. V gave up 3 bases and J gave up 10 bases; unmatched junction bases: 1. Here the CDR3 DNA reads TGTGCCAGCAGCTTGACTAGCGGAATTCAGTACTTC. Translating gives CASSLTSGIQYF. The variable domain in full, completed from reference TRBV7-2 and TRBJ2-4, reads GAGVSQSPSNKVTEKGKDVELRCDPISGHTALYWYRQSLGQGLEFLIYFQGNSAPDKSGLPSDRFSAERTGGSVSTLTIQRTQQEDSAVYLCASSLTSGIQYFGAGTRLSVL.

This clonotype occurred a few times. V usage is TRBV4-3 and J usage is TRBJ2-7; TRBD2 agrees at 10 bases. The V gene end was trimmed by 0 bases and the J gene end by 3 bases; junction bases not matched to a gene: 11. Germline CDR1 reads LGHNA; CDR2 reads YSLEER. The CDR3 runs to 18 residues. The CDR3, as DNA: TGCGCCAGCAGCCAAGATATGCTAGCGGGGGTCCTGGGCTACGAGCAGTACTTC. Its protein is CASSQDMLAGVLGYEQYF.

This clonotype has just a few counts. The rearrangement uses TRBV3-1 and TRBJ1-2, with D uncertain. The CDR3 covers 13 residues. Germline CDR1 LGHDT, CDR2 YNNKEL (reference sequence). V was clipped by 1 base and J by 6 bases, with 9 bases between them. The CDR3 DNA reads as TGTGCCAGCAGCCAAGGTTATCCGCATGGCTACACCTTC. It translates to CASSQGYPHGYTF. The whole variable domain, remainder taken from reference TRBV3-1 and TRBJ1-2, is DTAVSQTPKYLVTQMGNDKSIKCEQNLGHDTMYWYKQDSKKFLKIMFSYNNKELIINETVPNRFSPKSPDKAHLNLHINSLELGDSAVYFCASSQGYPHGYTFGSGTRLTVV.

This clonotype was observed a few times. The chain is built from TRBV7-9 and TRBJ2-7; TRBD1 aligns across 9 bases. V was pared by 5 bases and J by 3 bases, with 5 bases of the junction left unmatched. The CDR3 covers 14 residues. Germline CDR1 is SEHNR and CDR2 is FQNEAQ (reference sequence). The CDR3 DNA reads as TGTGCCAGCAGCAGAGGGACAGGGAACTACGAGCAGTACTTC. Residues: CASSRGTGNYEQYF. Full variable domain (remainder filled in from reference TRBV7-9 and TRBJ2-7): DTGVSQNPRHKITKRGQNVTFRCDPISEHNRLYWYRQTLGQGPEFLTYFQNEAQLEKSRLLSDRFSAERPKGSFSTLEIQRTEQGDSAMYLCASSRGTGNYEQYFGPGTRLTVT.

This clonotype showed up many times. This chain connects TRBV12-3 or TRBV12-4 to TRBJ2-7; 9 bases agree with TRBD2. V dropped 2 bases and J dropped 3; count of bases not matched to a gene: 5. This CDR3 contains 15 residues. CDR3 amino acids: CASSLWSGGNYEQYF. Written as DNA, the CDR3 is TGTGCCAGCAGTTTATGGAGCGGGGGGAACTACGAGCAGTACTTC.

This clonotype has more than one count but fewer than ten. The chain recombines TRBV20-1 with TRBJ2-1, with 9 bases that match TRBD1. J gave up 1 base and V 6 bases, and 13 bases lay outside the gene matches. CDR1 is DFQATT and CDR2 is SNEGSKA in the germline V gene (reference sequence). This CDR3 has 17 residues. DNA for the CDR3: TGCAGTGCCCGACGGGGACAGGGCTTCGCTTCCTACAATGAGCAGTTCTTC. Translating gives CSARRGQGFASYNEQFF.

This clonotype was counted a few times. The rearrangement uses TRBV24-1 and TRBJ2-7; possible D gene TRBD1, 7 bases. This CDR3 contains 15 residues. V was pared by 9 bases and J by 2 bases, with 19 bases between. CDR1 is KGHDR, CDR2 SFDVKD, per germline. The CDR3 loop reads CATSPRPGGTYEQYF. CDR3 nucleotide sequence: TGTGCCACCTCTCCGCGGCCAGGGGGGACCTACGAGCAGTACTTC.

J is TRBJ1-1 and V is TRBV5-6; no clear D. This CDR3 is 13 amino acids long. The V end was cut by 2 bases, the J end by 5 bases, with 10 bases between. CDR1 and CDR2 from the germline V gene are SGHDT and YYEEEE. The chain's CDR3 is CASSFRGRTEAFF. The DNA of the CDR3 is TGTGCCAGCAGCTTTCGAGGTAGGACTGAAGCTTTCTTT.